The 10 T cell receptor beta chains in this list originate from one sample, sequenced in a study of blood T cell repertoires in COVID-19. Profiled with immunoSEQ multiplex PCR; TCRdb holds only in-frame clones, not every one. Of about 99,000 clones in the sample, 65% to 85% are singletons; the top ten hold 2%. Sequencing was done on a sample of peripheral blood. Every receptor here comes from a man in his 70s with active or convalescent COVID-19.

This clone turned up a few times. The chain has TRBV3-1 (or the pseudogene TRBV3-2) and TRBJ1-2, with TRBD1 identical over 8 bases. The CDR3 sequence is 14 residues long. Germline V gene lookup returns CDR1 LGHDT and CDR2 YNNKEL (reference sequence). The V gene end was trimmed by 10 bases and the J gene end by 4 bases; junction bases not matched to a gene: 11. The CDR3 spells CANSRDRLTYGYTF. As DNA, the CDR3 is TGTGCCAACTCTAGGGACAGGTTGACCTATGGCTACACCTTC.

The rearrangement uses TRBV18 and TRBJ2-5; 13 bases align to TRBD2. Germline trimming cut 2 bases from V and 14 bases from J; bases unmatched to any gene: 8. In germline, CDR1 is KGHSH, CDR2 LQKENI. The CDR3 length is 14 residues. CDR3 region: CASSPGRLAGGYYF. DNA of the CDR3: TGTGCCAGCTCACCAGGGAGACTAGCGGGGGGCTACTACTTC. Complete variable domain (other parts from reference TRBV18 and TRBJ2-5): NAGVMQNPRHLVRRRGQEARLRCSPMKGHSHVYWYRQLPEEGLKFMVYLQKENIIDESGMPKERFSAEFPKEGPSILRIQQVVRGDSAAYFCASSPGRLAGGYYFGPGTRLLVL.

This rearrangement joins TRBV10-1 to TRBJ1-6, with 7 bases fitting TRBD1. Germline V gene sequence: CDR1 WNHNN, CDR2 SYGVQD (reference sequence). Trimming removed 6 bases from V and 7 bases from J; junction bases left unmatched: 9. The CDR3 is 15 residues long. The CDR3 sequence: CASSADREPNSPLHF. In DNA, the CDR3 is TGCGCCAGCAGCGCAGACAGGGAACCGAATTCACCCCTCCACTTT.

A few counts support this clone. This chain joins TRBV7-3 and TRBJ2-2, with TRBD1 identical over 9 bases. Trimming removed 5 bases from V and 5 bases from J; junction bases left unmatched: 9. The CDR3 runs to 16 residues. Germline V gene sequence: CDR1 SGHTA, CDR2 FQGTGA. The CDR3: CASSLRTGAITGELFF. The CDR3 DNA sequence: TGTGCCAGCAGCCTACGGACAGGGGCCATAACCGGGGAGCTGTTTTTT.

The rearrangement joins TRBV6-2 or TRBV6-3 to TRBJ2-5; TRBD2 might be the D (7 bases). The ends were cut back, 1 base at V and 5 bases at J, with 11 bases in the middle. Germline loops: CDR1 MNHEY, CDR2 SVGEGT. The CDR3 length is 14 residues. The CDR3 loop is CASSYWGGLETQYF. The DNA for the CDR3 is TGTGCCAGCAGTTACTGGGGGGGCCTGGAGACCCAGTACTTC.

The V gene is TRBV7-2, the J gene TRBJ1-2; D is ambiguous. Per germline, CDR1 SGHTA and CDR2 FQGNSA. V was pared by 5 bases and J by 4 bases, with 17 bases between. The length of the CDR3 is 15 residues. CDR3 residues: CASSLGPPAGYGYTF. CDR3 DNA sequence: TGTGCCAGCAGCCTCGGCCCCCCCGCAGGCTATGGCTACACCTTC.

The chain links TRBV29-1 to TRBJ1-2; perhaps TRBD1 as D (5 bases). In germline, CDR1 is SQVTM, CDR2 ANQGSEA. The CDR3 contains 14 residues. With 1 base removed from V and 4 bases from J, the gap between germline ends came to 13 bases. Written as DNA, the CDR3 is TGCAGCGTTGAAGGGTTAGGGGCTGGCTATGGCTACACCTTC. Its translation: CSVEGLGAGYGYTF.

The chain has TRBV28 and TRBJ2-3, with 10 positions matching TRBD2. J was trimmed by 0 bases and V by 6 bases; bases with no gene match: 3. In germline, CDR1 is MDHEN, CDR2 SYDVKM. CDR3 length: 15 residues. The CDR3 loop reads CASRGSGGSTDTQYF. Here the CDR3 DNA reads TGTGCCAGCAGGGGTAGCGGGGGGAGCACAGATACGCAGTATTTT.

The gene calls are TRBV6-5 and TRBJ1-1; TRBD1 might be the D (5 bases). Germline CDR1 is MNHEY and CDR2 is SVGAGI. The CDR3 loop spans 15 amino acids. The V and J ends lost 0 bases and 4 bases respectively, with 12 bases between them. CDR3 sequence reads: CASSYSSGPSTEAFF. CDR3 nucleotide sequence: TGTGCCAGCAGTTACTCCTCAGGGCCGAGCACTGAAGCTTTCTTT.

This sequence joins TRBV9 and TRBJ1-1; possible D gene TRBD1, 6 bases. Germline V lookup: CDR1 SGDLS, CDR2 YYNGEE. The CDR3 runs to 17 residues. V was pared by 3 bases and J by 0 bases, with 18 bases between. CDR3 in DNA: TGTGCCAGCAGCGCCGGCCCGGAGGGGGGGATGAACACTGAAGCTTTCTTT. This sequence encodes CASSAGPEGGMNTEAFF. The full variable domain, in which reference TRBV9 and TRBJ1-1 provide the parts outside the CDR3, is DSGVTQTPKHLITATGQRVTLRCSPRSGDLSVYWYQQSLDQGLQFLIQYYNGEERAKGNILERFSAQQFPDLHSELNLSSLELGDSALYFCASSAGPEGGMNTEAFFGQGTRLTVV.